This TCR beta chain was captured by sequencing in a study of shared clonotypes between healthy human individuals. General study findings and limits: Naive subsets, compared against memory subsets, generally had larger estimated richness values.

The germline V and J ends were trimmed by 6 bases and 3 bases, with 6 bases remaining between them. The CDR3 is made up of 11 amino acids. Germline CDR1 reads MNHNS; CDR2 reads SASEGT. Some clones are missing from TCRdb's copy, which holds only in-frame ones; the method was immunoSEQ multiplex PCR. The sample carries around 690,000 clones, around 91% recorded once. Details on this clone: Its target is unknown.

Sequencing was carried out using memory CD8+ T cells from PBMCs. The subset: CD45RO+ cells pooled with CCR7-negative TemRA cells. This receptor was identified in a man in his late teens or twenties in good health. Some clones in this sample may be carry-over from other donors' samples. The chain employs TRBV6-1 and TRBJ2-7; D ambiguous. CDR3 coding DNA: TGTGCCAGCAGCCGAAACTACGAGCAGTACTTC. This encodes CASSRNYEQYF.